This TCR beta chain was recovered during a study of Graves' ophthalmopathy and Graves' hyperthyroidism. Amplification targeted the TCR beta CDR3 regions, with RNA transcripts as the source material. Amplification began with first-round RT-PCR using HTBI primers, then second-round multiplex PCR was performed. TCRdb re-analysed the multiplex PCR reads in MiXCR, keeping a single row per CDR3 protein. This table has fewer than 600,000 distinct CDR3 sequences, around 15% appearing once. Germline V gene data show CDR1 as MRHNA and CDR2 as SNTAGT. The CDR3 spans 15 residues. J was trimmed by 2 bases and V by 7 bases; bases with no gene match: 7.

This TCR came from a woman aged 25 to 39 with Graves' ophthalmopathy. The rearrangement joins TRBV6-4 to TRBJ2-2; TRBD1 matches 7 bases. Sequencing was carried out using blood. For the CDR3, the DNA is TGTGCCAGCACCCGGGACAGCCTCAACACCGGGGAGCTGTTTTTT. Translating gives CASTRDSLNTGELFF.